The 27 T cell receptor beta chains given below trace back to one sample, sequenced in a study of identical twins. MiXCR was run by TCRdb on the 5' RACE reads, yielding one entry per CDR3 protein. The table shows over 200,000 distinct CDR3 sequences, with 6% to 7% occurring only once. The same sample was also used in a study of T cells expressing NK-cell markers.

The sequenced sample consisted of CD8+ T cells sorted from blood. Receptor source: a woman aged 18-30 years in good health.

The gene calls are TRBV12-3 or TRBV12-4 and TRBJ2-7; 9 bases match TRBD1. J gave up 5 bases and V 5 bases, and 7 bases lay outside the gene matches. The CDR3 runs 14 residues. CDR3: CASSDRGRSDEQYF. CDR3 in DNA: TGTGCCAGCAGTGACAGGGGGAGGTCCGACGAGCAGTACTTC.

This clonotype was detected many times. CDR3 nucleotides: TGTGCCAGCAGTTCCCCCCAGGGTGGGAACTCCTACGAGCAGTACTTC. Amino acids: CASSSPQGGNSYEQYF. J is TRBJ2-7 and V is TRBV6-5; a possible D gene is TRBD1 (5 bases). CDR1 is MNHEY, CDR2 SVGAGI, per germline. This CDR3 spans 16 amino acids. The V gene lost 4 bases and the J gene lost 0 bases, with 16 bases spanning the gap.

The rearrangement links TRBV5-1 to TRBJ1-1; possibly TRBD1 for D (5 bases). Trimming removed 2 bases from V and 4 bases from J, with 9 bases in between. CDR1 is SGHRS and CDR2 is YFSETQ in the germline V gene. The CDR3 has 13 residues. The CDR3 DNA sequence: TGCGCCAGCAGCTTCTTCGGGGGCACTGAAGCTTTCTTT. Amino acids: CASSFFGGTEAFF.

The CDR3 coding sequence is TGTGCCAGCCAAGACAGTTGGAACACCATATATTTT. Its translation is CASQDSWNTIYF. The V call is TRBV12-3 or TRBV12-4, the J call TRBJ1-3; D might be TRBD1 (5 bases). V was shortened by 8 bases and J by 7 bases, with 12 bases between the two germline ends. The CDR3 totals 12 residues.

The chain uses TRBV7-9 and TRBJ2-7, with D possibly matching TRBD1 (6 bases). Germline loops: CDR1 SEHNR, CDR2 FQNEAQ (reference sequence). V lost 5 bases and J 3 bases, leaving 17 bases between the germline ends. This CDR3 is built from 15 residues. The CDR3 loop is CASSPSQGASYEQYF. Written as DNA, the CDR3 is TGTGCCAGCAGCCCGTCACAGGGAGCTAGCTACGAGCAGTACTTC.

This clonotype showed up many times. The V and J genes are TRBV12-3 or TRBV12-4 and TRBJ1-5; D is ambiguous. The CDR3 sequence is 11 residues long. Trimming removed 5 bases at V and 15 bases at J, with 14 bases between. The CDR3 DNA sequence: TGTGCCAGCAGTGAAGGCCTTGGCTTGCATTTT. Translation gives CASSEGLGLHF.

The V and J genes are TRBV2 and TRBJ2-3; D might be TRBD2 (5 bases). V dropped 9 bases and J dropped 0 bases, with 13 bases sitting between them. The CDR3 sequence is 14 residues long. Germline V gene sequence: CDR1 SNHLY, CDR2 FYNNEI. The chain's CDR3 is CARGALASTDTQYF. CDR3 sequence (DNA): TGTGCCAGAGGCGCGCTAGCCAGCACAGATACGCAGTATTTT.

This clonotype was observed at least ten times. V usage is TRBV30 and J usage is TRBJ2-6, with D possibly matching TRBD1 (6 bases). This CDR3 comprises 14 residues. V lost 3 bases and J 1 base, leaving 7 bases between the germline ends. CDR1 and CDR2 (germline): GTSNPN, SVGIG (reference sequence). This CDR3 is CAWSQGSGANVLTF. The DNA for the CDR3 is TGTGCCTGGAGCCAGGGGTCTGGGGCCAACGTCCTGACTTTC.

There are many counts of this clonotype. The V gene is TRBV4-3, the J gene TRBJ2-7, with 10 nucleotides matching TRBD1. In germline, CDR1 is LGHNA, CDR2 YSLEER. The CDR3 runs 15 residues. Germline trimming cut 0 bases from V and 6 bases from J; bases unmatched to any gene: 5. CDR3 bases: TGCGCCAGCAGCCAAGATCGGACAGGGGGGTCCGAGCAGTACTTC. This codes for CASSQDRTGGSEQYF.

This clonotype has at least ten counts. The rearrangement uses TRBV20-1 and TRBJ2-7, with 8 bases aligning to TRBD2. This CDR3 has 13 residues. V lost 5 bases and J lost 1; bases outside the gene matches: 4. The germline V gene encodes CDR1 DFQATT and CDR2 SNEGSKA (reference sequence). In DNA, the CDR3 is TGCAGTGCTCCAGCGGGAGAGTCCTACGAGCAGTACTTC. Translation: CSAPAGESYEQYF.

This clonotype showed up many times. The J gene is TRBJ2-7, the V gene TRBV27; 7 bases fit TRBD2. The CDR3 runs to 15 residues. The germline gives CDR1 MNHEY, CDR2 SMNVEV (reference sequence). V lost 0 bases and J lost 7; bases outside the gene matches: 9. The CDR3: CASSLSMGGEGEQYF. CDR3 DNA: TGTGCCAGCAGTTTATCGATGGGGGGGGAAGGAGAGCAGTACTTC.

This clonotype was seen repeatedly, ten times or more. The J gene is TRBJ1-2, the V gene TRBV20-1, with 7 bases identical to TRBD1. CDR1 DFQATT and CDR2 SNEGSKA come from the germline V gene (reference sequence). The V segment lost 3 bases and the J segment 3 bases; nucleotides outside the gene matches: 7. The CDR3 loop spans 14 amino acids. The CDR3 coding sequence is TGCAGTGCTAGCGTATTGGGACAGCACTATGGCTACACCTTC. This sequence encodes CSASVLGQHYGYTF.

This clonotype was seen at least ten times. The chain is built from TRBV20-1 and TRBJ2-5; 8 bases are shared with TRBD2. CDR3 size: 17 residues. Germline loops: CDR1 DFQATT, CDR2 SNEGSKA (reference sequence). J gave up 6 bases and V 5 bases, and 20 bases lay outside the gene matches. CDR3 sequence (DNA): TGCAGTGCTGGATGGCTTAGCGGGGAGGGGGATAGAAAGACCCAGTACTTC. This gives the protein CSAGWLSGEGDRKTQYF.

The rearrangement links TRBV2 to TRBJ2-5; D possibly corresponds to TRBD2 (6 bases). The length of the CDR3 is 12 residues. With 7 bases removed from V and 3 bases from J, the gap between germline ends came to 9 bases. CDR1 and CDR2 from the germline V gene are SNHLY and FYNNEI. The CDR3 bases are TGTGCCAGCACTAGCGAGGAAGAGACCCAGTACTTC. This translates into CASTSEEETQYF.

The chain's CDR3 is CASSQGTGFEQYF. The DNA for the CDR3 is TGTGCCAGCAGCCAAGGGACAGGGTTCGAGCAGTACTTC. V gene TRBV14 combines with J gene TRBJ2-7; 8 bases map to TRBD1. Per germline, CDR1 SGHDN and CDR2 FVKESK. V trimming: 1 base; J trimming: 6 bases; junction bases outside the gene matches: 2. This CDR3 region has 13 residues. The whole variable domain, remainder taken from reference TRBV14 and TRBJ2-7, is EAGVTQFPSHSVIEKGQTVTLRCDPISGHDNLYWYRRVMGKEIKFLLHFVKESKQDESGMPNNRFLAERTGGTYSTLKVQPAELEDSGVYFCASSQGTGFEQYFGPGTRLTVT.

The chain combines TRBV20-1 with TRBJ2-3, with 10 bases that match TRBD2. V gave up 4 bases and J gave up 4 bases; unmatched junction bases: 11. Germline-derived CDR1 and CDR2 are DFQATT and SNEGSKA (reference sequence). The CDR3 runs to 16 residues. The CDR3 protein is CSATQLAGNFADTQYF. The CDR3 nucleotides are TGCAGTGCTACCCAACTAGCGGGGAATTTCGCAGATACGCAGTATTTT.

This rearrangement joins TRBV27 to TRBJ2-1, with D maybe TRBD2 (5 bases). The CDR3 totals 16 residues. V gave up 3 bases and J gave up 0 bases, with 12 bases separating them. The germline V gene encodes CDR1 MNHEY and CDR2 SMNVEV (reference sequence). CDR3 sequence (DNA): TGTGCCAGCAGTTTCCGTCTAGCCGGCTCCTACAATGAGCAGTTCTTC. Translation: CASSFRLAGSYNEQFF.

This clonotype has just a few counts. V usage is TRBV7-2 and J usage is TRBJ2-2; D may match TRBD1 or TRBD2 (5 bases each). CDR1 SGHTA and CDR2 FQGNSA come from the germline V gene. Trimming removed 4 bases from V and 4 bases from J, with 13 bases in between. The length of the CDR3 is 15 residues. The CDR3 nucleotides are TGTGCCAGCAGCTGGGGGACCCTTCTCACCGGGGAGCTGTTTTTT. Encoded protein: CASSWGTLLTGELFF.

The table lists this clonotype with many counts. The rearrangement uses TRBV4-2 and TRBJ2-7, with no clear D. This CDR3 contains 16 residues. Trimming left V 2 bases short and J 2 bases short, with 16 bases between. Germline V gene sequence: CDR1 LGHNA, CDR2 YNFKEQ. This CDR3 reads CASSQSKGPFPYEQYF. Written as DNA, the CDR3 is TGTGCCAGCAGCCAATCCAAGGGTCCGTTTCCCTACGAGCAGTACTTC.

This clonotype was counted a few times. DNA of the CDR3: TGTGCCAGCACCAGGGAGGGCGGAACGGCTCGACGCTACACCTTC. Translating it yields CASTREGGTARRYTF. V is TRBV11-2 and J is TRBJ1-2; D might be TRBD1 (5 bases). The germline V gene has CDR1 SGHAT and CDR2 FQNNGV. Trimming removed 7 bases at V and 9 bases at J, with 24 bases between. CDR3 length: 15 residues. The full variable domain, its missing parts supplied by reference TRBV11-2 and TRBJ1-2, is EAGVAQSPRYKIIEKRQSVAFWCNPISGHATLYWYQQILGQGPKLLIQFQNNGVVDDSQLPKDRFSAERLKGVDSTLKIQPAKLEDSAVYLCASTREGGTARRYTFGSGTRLTVV.

On this clonotype itself: One end of the junction does not line up with germline, which may come from a read error. The rearrangement links TRBV9 to TRBJ2-2, with a possible D match to TRBD2 (5 bases). The CDR3 totals 12 residues. Per the germline V gene, CDR1 is SGDLS and CDR2 is YYNGEE. The CDR3 coding sequence is TGTGCCAGCAGCGTAGGTCCCGGGAAGCTGTTTTTT. Protein product: CASSVGPGKLFF.

The sample holds a few counts of this clonotype. V is TRBV11-2 and J is TRBJ2-1; the D gene is possibly TRBD2 (5 bases). Germline CDR1 reads SGHAT; CDR2 reads FQNNGV. The CDR3 has 13 amino acids. Trimming cost V 5 bases and J 6 bases, with 11 bases left between them. CDR3 residues: CASSLDTSNEQFF. The CDR3 bases are TGTGCCAGCAGCCTCGACACTAGCAATGAGCAGTTCTTC.

About this clonotype itself: The junction and the germline gene differ at one end; a read error may be behind it. The CDR3 sequence is CASSLGRAYKQYF. In DNA form, the CDR3 reads TGCGCCAGCAGCTTGGGTCGGGCCTACAAGCAGTACTTC. The chain couples TRBV5-1 to TRBJ2-7; D gene ambiguous. This CDR3 has 13 residues. Germline lookup yields CDR1 SGHRS and CDR2 YFSETQ.

This clonotype was recorded once. The chain joins TRBV5-6 to TRBJ2-7, with TRBD1 as a possible D gene (5 bases). V lost 9 bases to trimming and J lost 3 bases, with 16 bases between them. This CDR3 spans 13 amino acids. Germline values: CDR1 SGHDT, CDR2 YYEEEE. DNA of the CDR3: TGTGCCATCGGCCCCGGACACCACTACGAGCAGTACTTC. The encoded protein is CAIGPGHHYEQYF.

The sample holds a few counts of this clonotype. This rearrangement joins TRBV11-2 to TRBJ2-7; TRBD2 agrees at 8 bases. The germline CDR1 and CDR2 sequences are SGHAT and FQNNGV. This CDR3 contains 14 residues. V lost 5 bases, J lost 0 bases, and 3 bases stayed unmatched. CDR3 loop: CASSSSGTSYEQYF. CDR3 coding DNA: TGTGCCAGCAGCAGTAGCGGGACCTCCTACGAGCAGTACTTC.

The chain couples TRBV11-3 to TRBJ2-7; either TRBD1 or TRBD2 may fit D (5 bases each). Trimming took off 5 bases at V and 0 bases at J, with 11 bases between the two ends. There are 14 residues in the CDR3. Germline V gene sequence: CDR1 SGHNT, CDR2 YENEEA. The CDR3 DNA is TGTGCCAGCAGCGAAAGGGACCCCTCCTACGAGCAGTACTTC. Translated, it gives CASSERDPSYEQYF.

The rearrangement uses TRBV27 and TRBJ2-5, with 10 bases lining up with TRBD1. This CDR3 spans 15 amino acids. The germline CDR1 and CDR2 sequences are MNHEY and SMNVEV (reference sequence). The V gene end was trimmed by 2 bases and the J gene end by 5 bases; junction bases not matched to a gene: 5. The CDR3: CASSLIGQGGETQYF. The CDR3 nucleotides are TGTGCCAGCAGTTTAATCGGACAGGGGGGGGAGACCCAGTACTTC.